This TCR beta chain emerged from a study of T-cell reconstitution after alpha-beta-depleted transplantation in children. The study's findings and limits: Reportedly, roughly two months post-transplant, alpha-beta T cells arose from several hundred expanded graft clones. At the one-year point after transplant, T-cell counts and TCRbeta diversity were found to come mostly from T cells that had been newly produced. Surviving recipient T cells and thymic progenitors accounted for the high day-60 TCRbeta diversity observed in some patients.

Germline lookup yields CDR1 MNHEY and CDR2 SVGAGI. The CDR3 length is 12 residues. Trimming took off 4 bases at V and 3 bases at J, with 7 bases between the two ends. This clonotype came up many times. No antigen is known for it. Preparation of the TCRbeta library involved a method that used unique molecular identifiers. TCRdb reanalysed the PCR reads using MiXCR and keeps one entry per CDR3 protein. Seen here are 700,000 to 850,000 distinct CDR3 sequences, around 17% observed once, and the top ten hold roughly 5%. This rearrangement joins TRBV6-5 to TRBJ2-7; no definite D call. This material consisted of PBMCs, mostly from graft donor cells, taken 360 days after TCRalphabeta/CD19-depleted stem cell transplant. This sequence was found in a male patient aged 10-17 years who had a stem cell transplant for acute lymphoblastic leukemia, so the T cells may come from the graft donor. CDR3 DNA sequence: TGTGCCAGCAGTTTAAACAACTACGAGCAGTACTTC. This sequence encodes CASSLNNYEQYF.